One sample yielded the 22 T cell receptor beta chains listed below, sequenced in a study of T cell repertoires in cytomegalovirus infection. MiXCR was run by TCRdb on the reads, yielding one entry per CDR3 protein. Of more than 500,000 distinct CDR3 sequences in the sample, 15% to 20% are singletons; the top ten hold 24%. Sequencing was carried out using CD8+ T cells from PBMCs. Every receptor here comes from a human donor in good health (CMV status not recorded). Some clones in this sample may be carry-over from other donors' samples.

This clonotype occurred many times. The chain uses TRBV27 and TRBJ1-4; the D gene is possibly TRBD1 (6 bases). The germline V gene has CDR1 MNHEY and CDR2 SMNVEV (reference sequence). V gave up 0 bases and J gave up 5 bases, with 10 bases separating them. The CDR3 extends over 15 amino acids. CDR3 sequence: CASSLSKGQNEKLFF. The CDR3, as DNA: TGTGCCAGCAGTTTATCGAAAGGACAGAATGAAAAACTGTTTTTT.

This rearrangement joins TRBV14 to TRBJ1-5, with D possibly TRBD1 on 6 matching bases. This CDR3 contains 17 residues. Germline V gene lookup returns CDR1 SGHDN and CDR2 FVKESK. Deletions cut 4 bases from V and 9 bases from J, with 25 bases between. CDR3 DNA: TGTGCCAGCAGCCGTGGGGGGGTGGACAGTCCCCTTTGGCCCCAGCATTTT. Residues: CASSRGGVDSPLWPQHF.

In regard to this clonotype: A clone one base away is much larger, so this may be a read error. This rearrangement joins TRBV5-8 to TRBJ2-3; no clear D. Germline assignment: CDR1 SGHTS and CDR2 YDEGEE. This CDR3 has 9 amino acids. The CDR3 DNA is TGTGCCACCACAGATATGCAGTATTTT. Protein sequence: CATTDMQYF.

This clonotype is categorized as medium-sized (0.01 to 0.1%). The chain joins TRBV6-5 to TRBJ2-6; D unresolved. The CDR3 runs to 15 residues. Germline V gene data show CDR1 as MNHEY and CDR2 as SVGAGI. Trimming removed 0 bases at V and 0 bases at J, with 3 bases between. Here the CDR3 reads CASSYSSSGANVLTF. DNA for the CDR3: TGTGCCAGCAGTTACTCGAGCTCTGGGGCCAACGTCCTGACTTTC.

This clonotype was found many times. The chain is built from TRBV11-2 and TRBJ1-5, with D unclear. V lost 5 bases and J lost 7, with 9 bases in between. This CDR3 is 12 amino acids long. The germline gives CDR1 SGHAT, CDR2 FQNNGV. CDR3 region: CASSRIGQPQHF. The CDR3 DNA sequence: TGTGCCAGCAGCAGAATTGGGCAGCCCCAGCATTTT.

The sample holds one count of this clonotype. V gene TRBV14 combines with J gene TRBJ2-7; TRBD2 agrees at 7 bases. Per germline, CDR1 SGHDN and CDR2 FVKESK. Trimming at V came to 5 bases and at J to 6 bases, leaving 13 bases not matched to a gene. The CDR3 has 15 residues. DNA of the CDR3: TGTGCCAGCAGCTTACGAGGGAGCGGGGTTGGCGAGCAGTACTTC. It encodes CASSLRGSGVGEQYF. The full variable domain, completed using reference TRBV14 and TRBJ2-7, is EAGVTQFPSHSVIEKGQTVTLRCDPISGHDNLYWYRRVMGKEIKFLLHFVKESKQDESGMPNNRFLAERTGGTYSTLKVQPAELEDSGVYFCASSLRGSGVGEQYFGPGTRLTVT.

Ten or more counts support this clonotype. This rearrangement joins TRBV7-6 to TRBJ1-6; D unresolved. The CDR3 sequence is 15 residues long. The V gene's germline CDR1 is SGHVS and CDR2 FNYEAQ. V shed 5 bases and J shed 10 bases, with 18 bases lying between them. The DNA for the CDR3 is TGTGCCAGCAGCCCCCGGCAGGACCTGGGCTCACCCCTCCACTTT. Residues: CASSPRQDLGSPLHF.

This clonotype showed up many times. CDR3 sequence: CASREGNRYSPLHF. The CDR3 coding sequence is TGTGCCAGCAGGGAAGGGAACCGATATTCACCCCTCCACTTT. The chain couples TRBV12-3 or TRBV12-4 to TRBJ1-6, with unresolved D. The CDR3 sequence is 14 residues long. V lost 6 bases, J lost 8 bases, and 14 bases lay in between.

This clonotype occurred many times. The chain couples TRBV28 to TRBJ2-1; 8 positions agree with TRBD2. Germline V gene data show CDR1 as MDHEN and CDR2 as SYDVKM. The V segment lost 2 bases and the J segment 2 bases; nucleotides outside the gene matches: 8. The CDR3 is 17 amino acids. Written as DNA, the CDR3 is TGTGCCAGCAGTTTAGGGTTAGCGGGACTGACCTACAATGAGCAGTTCTTC. This sequence encodes CASSLGLAGLTYNEQFF.

In this sample, this clonotype turned up many times. CDR3 protein: CASSEATGNQPQHF. The DNA of the CDR3 is TGTGCCAGCAGTGAAGCAACAGGTAATCAGCCCCAGCATTTT. The chain has TRBV6-1 and TRBJ1-5, with D maybe TRBD1 (5 bases). Germline V gene sequence: CDR1 MNHNS, CDR2 SASEGT. The CDR3 has 14 amino acids. Trimming removed 0 bases from V and 4 bases from J, with 7 bases in between.

There are a few counts of this clonotype. V is TRBV24-1 and J is TRBJ2-1, with 8 bases lining up with TRBD1. The CDR3 loop spans 13 amino acids. The germline gives CDR1 KGHDR, CDR2 SFDVKD. With 5 bases clipped from V and 7 bases from J, the junction kept 3 bases outside the gene matches. The CDR3 DNA reads TGTGCCACCAGTGTGGACAGGGTTAATGAGCAGTTCTTC. Protein: CATSVDRVNEQFF.

Turning to this clonotype: Given a much more abundant clone one base away, this may be a read error. The chain couples TRBV19 to TRBJ2-5; 7 bases agree with TRBD1. This CDR3 is 15 amino acids long. The trim removed 8 bases at V and 1 base at J, leaving 10 bases unmatched. Germline V lookup: CDR1 LNHDA, CDR2 SQIVND (reference sequence). The chain's CDR3 is CASSAGGIFQETQYF. As DNA, the CDR3 is TGTGCCAGTTCGGCAGGGGGTATCTTCCAAGAGACCCAGTACTTC.

This chain joins TRBV27 and TRBJ1-4, with 8 bases lining up with TRBD1. CDR1 is MNHEY and CDR2 is SMNVEV in the germline V gene (reference sequence). This CDR3 has 12 amino acids. After removal of 9 bases from V and 10 bases from J, the junction contained 7 bases not matched to a gene. The CDR3 DNA sequence: TGTGCCAGTGTGGCAGGGGGCGGAAAACTGTTTTTT. It translates to CASVAGGGKLFF.

Worth noting for this clonotype: No conserved phenylalanine or tryptophan is present at the end of the CDR3, so a read error is the likely explanation. The chain recombines TRBV2 with TRBJ1-2, with 12 positions matching TRBD1. V trimming: 6 bases; J trimming: 7 bases; junction bases outside the gene matches: 6. Looked up from germline, CDR1 is SNHLY and CDR2 is FYNNEI. The CDR3 contains 14 residues. The CDR3 DNA reads as TGTGCCAGCAGGGCCGGGACAGGGGGCCCTGGCTACACCTTA. Residues: CASRAGTGGPGYTL.

The chain employs TRBV9 and TRBJ2-6; D is undetermined. Trimming removed 1 base from V and 2 bases from J, with 13 bases in between. The germline V gene has CDR1 SGDLS and CDR2 YYNGEE. This CDR3 has 17 residues. This CDR3 is CASSVKVELPGANVLTF. The CDR3 DNA sequence: TGTGCCAGCAGCGTAAAGGTAGAACTTCCTGGGGCCAACGTCCTGACTTTC. Full variable domain (rest looked up from reference TRBV9 and TRBJ2-6): DSGVTQTPKHLITATGQRVTLRCSPRSGDLSVYWYQQSLDQGLQFLIQYYNGEERAKGNILERFSAQQFPDLHSELNLSSLELGDSALYFCASSVKVELPGANVLTFGAGSRLTVL.

Only a few counts were recorded for this clonotype. The chain uses TRBV6-6 and TRBJ1-1; D is perhaps TRBD1 (6 bases). The CDR3 totals 14 residues. The germline CDR1 and CDR2 sequences are MNHNY and SVGAGI (reference sequence). The ends were cut back, 2 bases at V and 11 bases at J, with 18 bases in the middle. The CDR3 loop reads CASSYAEGGQAAFF. Written as DNA, the CDR3 is TGTGCCAGCAGTTACGCTGAAGGGGGTCAGGCGGCTTTCTTT.

There are a few counts of this clonotype. The CDR3, as DNA: TGCGCCAGCAGCTTGGAGCGGGGGAGGGCTGAAGCTTTCTTT. Translating it yields CASSLERGRAEAFF. V usage is TRBV5-1 and J usage is TRBJ1-1; D may be TRBD1 (5 bases). The CDR3 length is 14 residues. CDR1 is SGHRS and CDR2 is YFSETQ in the germline V gene. Trimming shortened V by 0 bases and J by 6 bases, and 12 bases separated the two germline ends.

The DNA for the CDR3 is TGTGCCAGCAGTTACCGGCCAGGAGCTAGCAATCAGCCCCAGCATTTT. Its protein product is CASSYRPGASNQPQHF. The chain uses TRBV6-6 and TRBJ1-5; D is undetermined. The CDR3 spans 16 residues. Germline lookup yields CDR1 MNHNY and CDR2 SVGAGI (reference sequence). Between the trimmed V and J ends, which lost 2 bases and 0 bases, there was a span of 11 bases.

In its sample, this clonotype was seen many times. The chain has TRBV7-9 and TRBJ2-3; possibly TRBD1 for D (5 bases). Germline CDR1 SEHNR, CDR2 FQNEAQ (reference sequence). There are 15 residues in the CDR3. The V end lost 2 bases, the J end lost 5 bases, and 14 bases lay between the germline ends. The CDR3 sequence: CASSLPTDRGDTQYF. The CDR3 nucleotides are TGTGCCAGCAGCTTACCGACAGATCGTGGAGATACGCAGTATTTT.

This clonotype was counted many times. The J gene is TRBJ2-1, the V gene TRBV12-3 or TRBV12-4; 10 nucleotides line up with TRBD2. This CDR3 has 15 residues. Trimming at V came to 3 bases and at J to 3 bases, leaving 2 bases not matched to a gene. CDR3 coding DNA: TGTGCCAGCAGTTTCGCTAGCGGGGGCTACAATGAGCAGTTCTTC. Amino acids: CASSFASGGYNEQFF.

The chain carries TRBV23-1 and TRBJ2-7; a weak D match, TRBD1 (5 bases). TRBV23-1 is an ORF for which the function is uncertain. Trimming took off 11 bases at V and 2 bases at J, with 10 bases between the two ends. The CDR3 has 11 amino acids. The CDR3 nucleotides are TGCGCCTACAGGAGAGCCTACGAGCAGTACTTC. Protein sequence: CAYRRAYEQYF.

This clonotype was counted a single time. The rearrangement joins TRBV3-1 to TRBJ2-7, with a tentative D call TRBD2 (5 bases). The CDR3 runs to 13 residues. CDR1 and CDR2 (germline): LGHDT, YNNKEL (reference sequence). Trimming took off 4 bases at V and 3 bases at J, with 10 bases between the two ends. CDR3 region: CASSRLAYYEQYF. The CDR3 DNA sequence: TGTGCCAGCAGCCGGCTAGCATACTACGAGCAGTACTTC.